Included here is one TCR beta chain sequence, with context. Its antigen is unidentified. The source of the sample is a study of T cell responses to AZD1222 COVID-19 vaccine. CDR1 and CDR2 (germline): LNHNV, YYDKDF (reference sequence). After removal of 3 bases from V and 2 bases from J, the junction contained 8 bases not matched to a gene. The CDR3 is 16 amino acids. Data came from immunoSEQ multiplex PCR; TCRdb stores just in-frame clones and leaves some out. The repertoire has roughly 200,000 clones, about 95% of them found once; the top ten carry over 1.5%. General study findings and limits: Most donors were white British and more were female, and clonal diversity was possibly underestimated. Breadth and depth of Spike-specific TCRs rose after two AZD1222 doses. Only five or six AZD1222 recipients tested seropositive at baseline.

The TCR comes from an adult who received the MenACWY meningococcal vaccine as a control. The V call is TRBV15, the J call TRBJ2-3; 7 positions agree with TRBD1. The material was peripheral blood, obtained 28 days after the second dose of the MenACWY control vaccine. CDR3 in amino acids: CATSRERQGNTDTQYF. Here the CDR3 DNA reads TGTGCCACCAGCAGGGAGCGACAGGGCAACACAGATACGCAGTATTTT. The full variable domain, rest sourced from reference TRBV15 and TRBJ2-3, is DAMVIQNPRYQVTQFGKPVTLSCSQTLNHNVMYWYQQKSSQAPKLLFHYYDKDFNNEADTPDNFQSRRPNTSFCFLDIRSPGLGDTAMYLCATSRERQGNTDTQYFGPGTRLTVL.